The 12 T cell receptor beta chains given below trace back to one sample, sequenced in a study of cytomegalovirus exposure and HLA in healthy donors. 60 Vbeta and 13 Jbeta primers were used in PCR. Produced via immunoSEQ multiplex PCR; TCRdb's table is partial and in-frame only. The table lists under 200,000 clones, about four fifths of them singletons. The sample was PBMCs. The receptors were sampled from a woman in her forties or fifties in good health and CMV-seropositive.

This clone occurred a few times. The same CDR3 is also encoded by other DNA sequences in this sample. The chain recombines TRBV28 with TRBJ2-7, with TRBD2 matching over 9 bases. Trimming took 2 bases from V and 0 from J; bases not matched to a gene: 8. CDR3 size: 17 residues. Germline CDR1 is MDHEN and CDR2 is SYDVKM. The CDR3 protein is CASSLAGGVTSSYEQYF. CDR3 nucleotides: TGTGCCAGCAGTTTAGCGGGGGGGGTGACCAGCTCCTACGAGCAGTACTTC.

The rearrangement joins TRBV13 to TRBJ2-7, with D unresolved. V was shortened by 0 bases and J by 0 bases, with 9 bases between the two germline ends. The germline gives CDR1 PRHDT, CDR2 FYEKMQ (reference sequence). CDR3 length equals 15 residues. CDR3 nucleotides: TGTGCCAGCAGCTTAGGGGGTGACAACTCCTACGAGCAGTACTTC. It is translated as CASSLGGDNSYEQYF.

The chain carries TRBV6-6 and TRBJ2-5, with 8 bases aligning to TRBD2. There are 15 residues in the CDR3. The V segment lost 2 bases and the J segment 4 bases; nucleotides outside the gene matches: 6. Germline V CDR1 and CDR2: MNHNY, SVGAGI (reference sequence). The CDR3 DNA follows: TGTGCCAGCAGTTACCCAGTCGCGGGGGGAGAGACCCAGTACTTC. Translation gives CASSYPVAGGETQYF.

On this clone itself: One end of the junction varies from germline; a read error may be responsible. Other DNA variants within this sample encode the same CDR3. V is TRBV7-3 and J is TRBJ2-3; 15 bases are a match to TRBD2. The CDR3 loop spans 19 amino acids. The germline V gene has CDR1 SGHTA and CDR2 FQGTGA. This CDR3 reads CASSWGLAGGLPSTNTQYF. CDR3 bases: TGTGCCAGCAGCTGGGGACTAGCGGGGGGACTTCCTAGCACAAATACGCAGTATTTT.

Worth noting for this clone: The junction shows a germline mismatch at one end, possibly a read error. V and J are TRBV18 and TRBJ2-3; 8 nucleotides agree with TRBD1. Germline CDR1 KGHSH, CDR2 LQKENI. The CDR3 consists of 16 residues. CDR3 sequence reads: CASSPPRDRLTDAQYF. In nucleotides, the CDR3 is TGTGCCAGCTCACCTCCCCGGGACAGGCTCACAGATGCGCAGTATTTT.

The rearrangement joins TRBV6-6 to TRBJ1-2; D is unclear. Trimming removed 4 bases at V and 4 bases at J, with 10 bases between. Germline loops: CDR1 MNHNY, CDR2 SVGAGI (reference sequence). The CDR3 is 13 residues long. The CDR3 sequence is CASSSAGLYGYTF. Written as DNA, the CDR3 is TGTGCCAGCAGTTCGGCAGGTCTCTATGGCTACACCTTC.

This sequence joins TRBV6-1 and TRBJ2-7; 10 bases are a match to TRBD1. The ends lost 4 bases at V and 5 bases at J; junction bases unmatched: 5. The CDR3 spans 14 residues. Germline values: CDR1 MNHNS, CDR2 SASEGT. CDR3 DNA sequence: TGTGCCAGCAGTGCCCGGGACAGGGGTCACGAGCAGTACTTC. Translated, it gives CASSARDRGHEQYF.

The chain employs TRBV4-3 and TRBJ1-2; 9 nucleotides align to TRBD1. The V and J ends lost 3 bases and 6 bases, in that order; junction bases with no gene match: 8. CDR1 and CDR2 (germline): LGHNA, YSLEER. This CDR3 region has 15 residues. CDR3 nucleotide sequence: TGCGCCAGCAGCCACGGGACAGGGAAAATTGATGGCTACACCTTC. Translated, it gives CASSHGTGKIDGYTF.

About this clone itself: One end of the junction varies from germline; a read error may be responsible. The chain has TRBV5-4 and TRBJ2-3; TRBD2 aligns across 15 bases. Germline loops: CDR1 SGHNT, CDR2 YYREEE (reference sequence). This CDR3 comprises 16 residues. The DNA of the CDR3 is TGTGCCAGCAGCAAGGGACTAGCGGGGGGCACAGATATGCAGTATTTT. Translated, it gives CASSKGLAGGTDMQYF.

The chain joins TRBV6-1 to TRBJ1-2; 10 bases agree with TRBD1. The length of the CDR3 is 12 residues. V dropped 2 bases and J dropped 12; count of bases not matched to a gene: 3. Germline-derived CDR1 and CDR2 are MNHNS and SASEGT. This chain's CDR3 is CASSERTGGNTF. The CDR3, as DNA: TGTGCCAGCAGTGAAAGGACAGGGGGGAACACCTTC.

This CDR3 reads CASSVEPGQNYGYTF. The CDR3 nucleotides are TGTGCCAGCAGCGTAGAACCGGGACAGAACTATGGCTACACCTTC. The rearrangement joins TRBV9 to TRBJ1-2, with TRBD1 matching over 7 bases. V lost 0 bases, J lost 2 bases, and 4 bases stayed unmatched. The germline CDR1 and CDR2 sequences are SGDLS and YYNGEE. The CDR3 loop spans 15 amino acids.

This clone was observed once. The rearrangement uses TRBV30 and TRBJ1-1; possible D gene TRBD1, 5 bases. The CDR3 extends over 16 amino acids. Trimming took 3 bases from V and 4 from J, leaving 21 bases between them. The germline V gene encodes CDR1 GTSNPN and CDR2 SVGIG (reference sequence). CDR3 sequence reads: CAWSRGSTWRGTEAFF. The CDR3 nucleotides are TGTGCCTGGAGCCGGGGGTCGACGTGGAGGGGCACTGAAGCTTTCTTT.